This TCR beta chain was captured by sequencing in a study of beta chain features in type 1 diabetes. A CD45RO/CCR7/CD25/CD127/CD95/CD27 panel sorted naive, central memory, regulatory and stem cell-like memory CD4+ cells. The germline V gene has CDR1 MNHNY and CDR2 SVGAGI (reference sequence). CDR3 length: 12 residues. V was pared by 4 bases and J by 1 base, with 4 bases between. As to this clone: What it binds is unknown.

Study-level findings and limits: Compared to healthy donors, patients appeared to have naive, central memory and Treg TCRB repertoires that were more alike. Among all four CD4+ subsets, Type 1 diabetes patients had TCRB CDR3s that were moderately but significantly shorter. Cells that show high TCR expression could be over-represented by cDNA sequencing.

Expressed TCRB transcripts got sequenced, as all isolated RNA was reverse transcribed. Generated by immunoSEQ multiplex PCR, the TCRdb table keeps only in-frame clones and is missing some. The repertoire holds 250,000 to 300,000 clones, around 24% seen once, with about 0.012% in the top ten. V and J are TRBV6-6 and TRBJ2-5; D gene uncertain. The specimen was naive CD4+ T cells from blood. The source is a woman between 25 and 40 years old with type 1 diabetes. This chain's CDR3 is CASSWAQETQYF. The CDR3, as DNA: TGTGCCAGCAGTTGGGCCCAAGAGACCCAGTACTTC.